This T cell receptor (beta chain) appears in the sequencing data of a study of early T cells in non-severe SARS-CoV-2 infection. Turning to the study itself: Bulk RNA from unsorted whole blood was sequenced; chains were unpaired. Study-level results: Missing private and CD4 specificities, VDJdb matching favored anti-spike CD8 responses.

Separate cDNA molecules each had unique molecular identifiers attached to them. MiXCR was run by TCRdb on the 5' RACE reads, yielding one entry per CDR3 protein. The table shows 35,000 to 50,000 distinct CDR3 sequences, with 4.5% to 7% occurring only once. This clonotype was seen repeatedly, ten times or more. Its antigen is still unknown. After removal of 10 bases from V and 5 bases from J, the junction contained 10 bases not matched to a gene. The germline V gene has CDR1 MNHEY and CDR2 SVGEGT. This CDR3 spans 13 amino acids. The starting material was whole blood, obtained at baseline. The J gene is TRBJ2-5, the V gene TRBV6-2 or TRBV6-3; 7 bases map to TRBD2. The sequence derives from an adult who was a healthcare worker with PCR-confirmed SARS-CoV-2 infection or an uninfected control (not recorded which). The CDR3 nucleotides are TGTGCCACCCTCCGGGGGGAGGTGGAGACCCAGTACTTC. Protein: CATLRGEVETQYF.